Given below is one TCR beta chain in context. This specimen belongs to a study of blood T cell repertoires in COVID-19. Study-level background: Researchers got acute and convalescent COVID-19 samples from the United States, Italy and Spain. T cells, B-cell-depleted T cells, or PBMCs supplied cDNA or gDNA.

Germline-derived CDR1 and CDR2 are LNHDA and SQIVND (reference sequence). This CDR3 spans 15 amino acids. Trimming removed 8 bases from V and 1 base from J; junction bases left unmatched: 5. In the original workflow: Amplification with reference gene primers provided the estimates of nucleated cell counts. Sequenced by immunoSEQ multiplex PCR; TCRdb stores in-frame clones only, minus some. V, J and clone size are those of that table, while D and trimming were read from the DNA. The sample records under 200,000 clones, about 85% being singletons. The receptor comes from a man aged 60 to 69 with acute or convalescent COVID-19. Sequencing was done on a sample of peripheral blood. The chain carries TRBV19 and TRBJ2-1; 10 bases are shared with TRBD1. CDR3 nucleotides: TGTGCCAGTTCGACAGGGGGCGAATCCTACAATGAGCAGTTCTTC. Translated, it gives CASSTGGESYNEQFF.